This T cell receptor beta chain was documented in a study of blood T cell repertoires in COVID-19. The overall study: COVID-19 samples, acute and convalescent, were from the United States, Italy and Spain. The cDNA or gDNA used as material had been derived from T cells, B-cell-depleted T cells, or PBMCs.

Here immunoSEQ multiplex PCR was the method, and the copy in TCRdb shows in-frame clones only, minus some. Here the sample spans about 100,000 clones, 70% to 80% being singletons. This clone was counted only a few times. V gave up 0 bases and J gave up 3 bases, with 12 bases separating them. The germline gives CDR1 MNHNS, CDR2 SASEGT. The CDR3 is 15 amino acids. The origin of this receptor is a woman aged 70-85 years with acute or convalescent COVID-19. The chain recombines TRBV6-1 with TRBJ2-7; D not resolved. Input material: peripheral blood. In DNA form, the CDR3 reads TGTGCCAGCAGTGAAGCGTGGCACACAGACTACGAGCAGTACTTC. This sequence encodes CASSEAWHTDYEQYF.